This TCR beta chain originates from a study of T cell responses to AZD1222 COVID-19 vaccine. The V gene lost 6 bases and the J gene lost 8 bases, with 22 bases spanning the gap. The CDR3 sequence is 16 residues long. Germline loops: CDR1 MNHEY, CDR2 SVGEGT. The protocol was immunoSEQ multiplex PCR, while the TCRdb copy is restricted to in-frame clones and leaves out a portion. The table records 110,000 or so clones, about 88% of them present only once. General study findings and limits: At baseline, seropositivity was found in only six or seven AZD1222 recipients.

Note on this clone: Its antigen is currently unknown.

This clonotype originated in an adult who received the AZD1222 COVID-19 vaccine. The sample consisted of peripheral blood, taken 28 days after the second AZD1222 dose. V usage is TRBV6-2 or TRBV6-3 and J usage is TRBJ1-4; the D is unclear. The CDR3 loop reads CASSPELSVTGEKLFF. In nucleotides, the CDR3 is TGTGCCAGCAGCCCTGAGTTATCGGTAACGGGGGAAAAACTGTTTTTT.